These 3 T cell receptor beta chains were sequenced from one sample in a study of blood T cell repertoires in COVID-19. TCRdb's copy holds only in-frame clones and misses some; the assay was immunoSEQ multiplex PCR. The table includes 150,000 to 200,000 clones, 80% to 90% detected once. Sequencing was carried out using peripheral blood. Receptors were obtained from an older woman with COVID-19, enrolled during active disease.

In nucleotides, the CDR3 is TGCGCCAGCAGCGGAGCGGGACTAGTGGGGTACGAGCAGTACTTC. Translated: CASSGAGLVGYEQYF. This chain links TRBV5-1 with TRBJ2-7, with 8 bases matching TRBD2. V was pared by 4 bases and J by 4 bases, with 10 bases of the junction left unmatched. Germline lookup yields CDR1 SGHRS and CDR2 YFSETQ. This CDR3 has 15 residues.

Here the CDR3 reads CASSLGMGQGSNQPQHF. The CDR3 DNA sequence: TGTGCCAGCAGCTTGGGAATGGGACAGGGAAGCAATCAGCCCCAGCATTTT. The V call is TRBV5-6, the J call TRBJ1-5; 9 bases agree with TRBD1. The CDR3 length is 17 residues. V was pared by 0 bases and J by 1 base, with 5 bases of the junction left unmatched. Germline V CDR1 and CDR2: SGHDT, YYEEEE.

The chain has TRBV30 and TRBJ2-7; perhaps TRBD1 as D (5 bases). The CDR3 totals 14 residues. V lost 2 bases, J lost 7 bases, and 18 bases lay in between. Germline V lookup: CDR1 GTSNPN, CDR2 SVGIG (reference sequence). CDR3 in DNA: TGTGCCTGGAGTCCCAGGGTCCAAGGTGGTGAGCAGTACTTC. Its translation is CAWSPRVQGGEQYF.